A single sample gave rise to the 10 T cell receptor beta chains below, sequenced in a study of human T cells and chemical hapten exposure. Extraction of total RNA was performed on unfractionated whole blood. TCRdb called the 5' RACE reads again in MiXCR, with one record for every CDR3 protein. The sample has over 95,000 distinct CDR3 sequences, approximately 20% seen once; the top ten hold 2.8%. The receptors shown here come from a human donor in good health.

This clonotype has only a few counts. The chain combines TRBV15 with TRBJ1-5, with TRBD1 matching over 9 bases. V lost 2 bases to trimming and J lost 9 bases; unmatched junction nucleotides: 11. CDR1 is LNHNV, CDR2 YYDKDF, per germline (reference sequence). The CDR3 extends over 16 amino acids. The CDR3 nucleotides are TGTGCCACCAGCAGATCCCTTACAGGGGGCGCAGGGCCCCAGCATTTT. Protein product: CATSRSLTGGAGPQHF.

The chain links TRBV11-2 to TRBJ2-7; TRBD2 matches at 10 bases. Germline CDR1 SGHAT, CDR2 FQNNGV. Trimming took 4 bases from V and 6 from J; bases not matched to a gene: 9. The CDR3 contains 15 residues. CDR3 protein: CASSSALAGVGEQYF. CDR3 coding DNA: TGTGCCAGCAGCTCCGCCCTAGCGGGAGTAGGCGAGCAGTACTTC.

As regards this clonotype: At one of its ends the junction is not consistent with the germline gene, which may arise from a read error. This chain joins TRBV9 and TRBJ1-2, with D hard to call. CDR1 SGDLS and CDR2 YYNGEE come from the germline V gene. This CDR3 contains 12 residues. The CDR3 sequence is CASSAESYGDTF. The CDR3 nucleotides are TGTGCCAGCAGCGCGGAATCCTATGGCGACACCTTC.

This clonotype has ten or more counts. This chain uses TRBV29-1 with TRBJ2-7; TRBD2 might be the D (5 bases). The germline CDR1 and CDR2 sequences are SQVTM and ANQGSEA. V shed 4 bases and J shed 9 bases, with 13 bases lying between them. The CDR3 length is 11 residues. DNA of the CDR3: TGCAGCGTTGTAGACCCGGAGGTGCAGTACTTC. Protein: CSVVDPEVQYF.

V gene TRBV6-1 combines with J gene TRBJ1-4; D uncertain. CDR3 size: 15 residues. The germline CDR1 and CDR2 sequences are MNHNS and SASEGT. V shed 0 bases and J shed 4 bases, with 9 bases lying between them. The CDR3 loop reads CASSEAQADNEKLFF. The CDR3 region has the DNA TGTGCCAGCAGTGAAGCGCAGGCGGATAATGAAAAACTGTTTTTT.

This clonotype was seen ten or more times. The rearrangement uses TRBV29-1 and TRBJ1-1, with a tentative D call TRBD1 (6 bases). The CDR3 has 14 amino acids. With 7 bases removed from V and 4 bases from J, the gap between germline ends came to 19 bases. Germline V gene data show CDR1 as SQVTM and CDR2 as ANQGSEA. CDR3 nucleotides: TGCAGCGCCTCCAGGGGACTCGGCGGCACTGAAGCTTTCTTT. This translates into CSASRGLGGTEAFF.

In this sample, this clonotype turned up many times. V gene TRBV20-1 combines with J gene TRBJ1-2; no reliable D call. CDR3 length equals 13 residues. Trimming removed 2 bases from V and 3 bases from J, with 10 bases in between. The germline gives CDR1 DFQATT, CDR2 SNEGSKA (reference sequence). The CDR3 is CSARIVLDYGYTF. The CDR3 region has the DNA TGCAGTGCTAGAATTGTTCTGGACTATGGCTACACCTTC.

This clonotype has only a few counts. This chain joins TRBV3-1 and TRBJ2-3, with D unresolved. Trimming shortened V by 4 bases and J by 4 bases, and 9 bases separated the two germline ends. This CDR3 comprises 13 residues. Germline V gene sequence: CDR1 LGHDT, CDR2 YNNKEL (reference sequence). The CDR3 loop is CASSLGNSDTQYF. The CDR3 coding sequence is TGTGCCAGCAGCCTCGGCAACTCAGATACGCAGTATTTT.

This clonotype has just a few counts. The genes are TRBV9 and TRBJ2-3, with TRBD1 identical over 7 bases. The CDR3 totals 14 residues. Trimming took 0 bases from V and 6 from J; bases not matched to a gene: 4. Per the germline V gene, CDR1 is SGDLS and CDR2 is YYNGEE. Here the CDR3 DNA reads TGTGCCAGCAGCGTAGGCGACAGGGTGGATACGCAGTATTTT. It yields the protein CASSVGDRVDTQYF. The whole variable domain, filled in from reference TRBV9 and TRBJ2-3, reads DSGVTQTPKHLITATGQRVTLRCSPRSGDLSVYWYQQSLDQGLQFLIQYYNGEERAKGNILERFSAQQFPDLHSELNLSSLELGDSALYFCASSVGDRVDTQYFGPGTRLTVL.

In its sample, this clonotype was seen a few times. This chain joins TRBV20-1 and TRBJ2-3; D gene ambiguous. The V and J ends lost 3 bases and 7 bases respectively, with 20 bases between them. This CDR3 is 15 amino acids long. Germline values: CDR1 DFQATT, CDR2 SNEGSKA (reference sequence). CDR3 bases: TGCAGTGCTAGGGCCCGGGTCTCCTCTGGAAATACGCAGTATTTT. Translation gives CSARARVSSGNTQYF.